These 29 T cell receptor beta chains originate from one sample sequenced in a study of blood T cell repertoires in COVID-19. Measured with immunoSEQ multiplex PCR; TCRdb has only the in-frame clones, and not every one. The data contain 450,000 to 500,000 clones, approximately 91% of them singletons. Sequencing input: PBMCs or T cells enriched from blood (not recorded which). All receptors derive from a woman aged 55-69 years who had recovered from COVID-19.

The J gene is TRBJ1-2, the V gene TRBV2; 7 positions match TRBD1. Germline loops: CDR1 SNHLY, CDR2 FYNNEI. The J segment lost 5 bases and the V segment lost 4 bases, leaving 7 bases of the junction unmatched. This CDR3 region has 14 residues. The CDR3 spells CASSVQGVGYGYTF. In DNA, the CDR3 is TGTGCCAGCAGTGTTCAGGGGGTTGGGTATGGCTACACCTTC.

The chain combines TRBV2 with TRBJ1-3; D is unresolved. The CDR3 length is 15 residues. Germline V gives CDR1 SNHLY, CDR2 FYNNEI. Between the trimmed V and J ends, which lost 6 bases and 0 bases, there was a span of 12 bases. In nucleotides, the CDR3 is TGTGCCAGCAGGGTCGACTGGAGCTCTGGAAACACCATATATTTT. Translating gives CASRVDWSSGNTIYF.

This clone was seen once. V usage is TRBV7-9 and J usage is TRBJ1-5; TRBD1 aligns across 7 bases. The length of the CDR3 is 16 residues. The V segment lost 5 bases and the J segment 11 bases; nucleotides outside the gene matches: 18. In germline, CDR1 is SEHNR, CDR2 FQNEAQ (reference sequence). CDR3 protein: CASSGPGTVFHGAQHF. CDR3 sequence (DNA): TGTGCCAGCAGCGGACCCGGGACAGTCTTTCATGGGGCCCAGCATTTT.

As regards this clone: Other nucleotide sequences from this sample produce the same CDR3. The rearrangement uses TRBV5-4 and TRBJ2-3; a weak D match, TRBD1 (5 bases). This CDR3 contains 13 residues. Germline V gene lookup returns CDR1 SGHNT and CDR2 YYREEE (reference sequence). Trimming cost V 2 bases and J 3 bases, with 7 bases left between them. The CDR3 loop reads CASSLDSTDTQYF. DNA for the CDR3: TGTGCCAGCAGCTTAGACAGTACAGATACGCAGTATTTT.

The chain carries TRBV9 and TRBJ2-1; perhaps TRBD1 as D (5 bases). CDR3 length equals 12 residues. Germline V CDR1 and CDR2: SGDLS, YYNGEE. V was cut by 1 base and J by 8 bases, with 7 bases left in between. DNA of the CDR3: TGTGCCAGCAGCGTACAGGGTCATGAGCAGTTCTTC. Protein product: CASSVQGHEQFF.

The chain recombines TRBV4-1 with TRBJ1-3; D gene unclear. The CDR3 extends over 15 amino acids. V lost 3 bases and J 0 bases, leaving 9 bases between the germline ends. Germline CDR1 reads MGHRA; CDR2 reads YSYEKL. CDR3 in DNA: TGCGCCAGCAGCCATGGACTGCCCTCTGGAAACACCATATATTTT. It is translated as CASSHGLPSGNTIYF.

The rearrangement uses TRBV9 and TRBJ2-1; TRBD1 matches 8 bases. This CDR3 contains 14 residues. V dropped 5 bases and J dropped 1; count of bases not matched to a gene: 2. Germline values: CDR1 SGDLS, CDR2 YYNGEE. In DNA form, the CDR3 reads TGTGCCAGCAGTCGACAGGGGTCCTACAATGAGCAGTTCTTC. Translating gives CASSRQGSYNEQFF.

In its sample, this clone was seen a few times. V is TRBV2 and J is TRBJ1-2; tentatively, D is TRBD1 (5 bases). Per germline, CDR1 SNHLY and CDR2 FYNNEI. Trimming shortened V by 7 bases and J by 8 bases, and 20 bases separated the two germline ends. The CDR3 is 14 amino acids. CDR3 sequence: CASTLSAGMGGYTF. The DNA for the CDR3 is TGTGCCAGCACCTTAAGTGCAGGGATGGGAGGCTACACCTTC.

V and J are TRBV6-5 and TRBJ1-1; no firm D call. The V end lost 8 bases, the J end lost 5 bases, and 15 bases lay between the germline ends. The CDR3 is made up of 13 amino acids. Germline assignment: CDR1 MNHEY and CDR2 SVGAGI. CDR3 region: CASLSAGLTEAFF. The CDR3, as DNA: TGTGCCAGCCTTTCCGCGGGTTTAACTGAAGCTTTCTTT.

The chain uses TRBV9 and TRBJ2-3; TRBD2 matches 8 bases. The CDR3 contains 15 residues. V was clipped by 3 bases and J by 8 bases; unmatched bases: 11. The V gene's germline CDR1 is SGDLS and CDR2 YYNGEE. CDR3 sequence reads: CASSAGGGSGATQYF. The CDR3 DNA reads TGTGCCAGCAGCGCCGGGGGGGGCTCCGGGGCTACGCAGTATTTT.

CDR3 in amino acids: CATLPTSELSFGANVLTF. Written as DNA, the CDR3 is TGTGCCACCCTTCCGACTAGCGAGTTATCCTTTGGGGCCAACGTCCTGACTTTC. V is TRBV15 and J is TRBJ2-6; TRBD2 matches 8 bases. Per germline, CDR1 LNHNV and CDR2 YYDKDF (reference sequence). After removal of 8 bases from V and 3 bases from J, the junction contained 15 bases not matched to a gene. This CDR3 region has 18 residues.

This chain links TRBV18 with TRBJ1-3; D is possibly TRBD1 (5 bases). Trimming removed 6 bases from V and 4 bases from J, with 10 bases in between. The CDR3 has 13 residues. Looked up from germline, CDR1 is KGHSH and CDR2 is LQKENI. CDR3 in DNA: TGTGCCAGCTCCCCCCAGGGAGGAAACACCATATATTTT. This encodes CASSPQGGNTIYF.

This rearrangement joins TRBV18 to TRBJ1-3; no clear D. Germline values: CDR1 KGHSH, CDR2 LQKENI. This CDR3 region has 15 residues. The V gene lost 3 bases and the J gene lost 4 bases, with 13 bases spanning the gap. CDR3 nucleotide sequence: TGTGCCAGCTCACCGGCCGGGGAAGCAGGAAACACCATATATTTT. Translation: CASSPAGEAGNTIYF.

This chain connects TRBV5-1 to TRBJ2-3, with D tentatively TRBD2 (5 bases). This CDR3 has 14 amino acids. Deletions cut 2 bases from V and 4 bases from J, with 11 bases between. Germline CDR1 reads SGHRS; CDR2 reads YFSETQ. As DNA, the CDR3 is TGCGCCAGCAGCTTTCCATACGGGGCAGATACGCAGTATTTT. Translating gives CASSFPYGADTQYF.

V gene TRBV19 combines with J gene TRBJ1-5; D remains unclear. This CDR3 has 12 residues. CDR1 is LNHDA and CDR2 is SQIVND in the germline V gene (reference sequence). V was trimmed by 7 bases and J by 5 bases, leaving 9 bases between them. The CDR3 reads CASTRGYQPQHF. The CDR3, as DNA: TGTGCCAGTACCAGAGGTTATCAGCCCCAGCATTTT.

The gene calls are TRBV7-2 and TRBJ2-1; TRBD2 agrees at 9 bases. The CDR3 is made up of 15 amino acids. Germline loops: CDR1 SGHTA, CDR2 FQGNSA. V shed 3 bases, J shed 3 bases, and the junction held 3 bases outside the gene matches. The CDR3 reads CASSLAAGGYNEQFF. In nucleotides, the CDR3 is TGTGCCAGCAGCTTGGCAGCGGGGGGCTACAATGAGCAGTTCTTC.

This sequence joins TRBV19 and TRBJ2-4; tentatively, D is TRBD2 (5 bases). V was pared by 5 bases and J by 9 bases, with 11 bases between. Germline CDR1 LNHDA, CDR2 SQIVND (reference sequence). This CDR3 comprises 12 residues. This chain's CDR3 is CASSDPRGIQYF. DNA for the CDR3: TGTGCCAGTAGTGACCCCCGGGGCATTCAGTACTTC.

The rearrangement uses TRBV2 and TRBJ1-2; TRBD1 matches 8 bases. CDR3 length: 13 residues. Unmatched junction bases numbered 9, after V lost 10 bases and J lost 5 bases. Germline V gene data show CDR1 as SNHLY and CDR2 as FYNNEI. The CDR3 loop reads CAIVDRGLYGYTF. CDR3 sequence (DNA): TGTGCCATCGTAGACAGGGGACTATATGGCTACACCTTC.

V and J are TRBV2 and TRBJ1-1; D might be TRBD1 (6 bases). V shed 6 bases and J shed 1 base, with 18 bases lying between them. Germline loops: CDR1 SNHLY, CDR2 FYNNEI. The CDR3 totals 16 residues. This CDR3 is CASRAKGGAGNTEAFF. The CDR3, as DNA: TGTGCCAGCAGGGCGAAGGGGGGGGCCGGGAACACTGAAGCTTTCTTT.

This chain joins TRBV6-5 and TRBJ1-1, with 7 bases that match TRBD1. CDR3 size: 15 residues. Trimming took 5 bases from V and 0 from J; bases not matched to a gene: 6. Germline V lookup: CDR1 MNHEY, CDR2 SVGAGI. CDR3 nucleotide sequence: TGTGCCAGCAGTAAACAGGGGCCTATGAACACTGAAGCTTTCTTT. It codes for CASSKQGPMNTEAFF.

This chain connects TRBV10-3 to TRBJ1-6; D unresolved. Trimming took off 6 bases at V and 7 bases at J, with 16 bases between the two ends. The germline gives CDR1 ENHRY, CDR2 SYGVKD. The CDR3 is 15 amino acids. The CDR3 loop reads CAIRDLGERNSPLHF. As DNA, the CDR3 is TGTGCCATCAGGGACCTCGGGGAGCGAAATTCACCCCTCCACTTT.

CDR3 coding DNA: TGCGCCAGCAAGTTGTGGGGGGAGAGCACAGATACGCAGTATTTT. It codes for CASKLWGESTDTQYF. This sequence joins TRBV5-1 and TRBJ2-3, with D maybe TRBD2 (6 bases). Trimming took 6 bases from V and 0 from J, leaving 14 bases between them. The CDR3 consists of 15 residues. Germline V CDR1 and CDR2: SGHRS, YFSETQ.

V gene TRBV5-5 combines with J gene TRBJ2-7; possibly TRBD1 for D (6 bases). V shed 2 bases and J shed 2 bases, with 14 bases lying between them. The CDR3 loop spans 15 amino acids. Germline CDR1 reads SGHKS; CDR2 reads YYEKEE (reference sequence). In DNA, the CDR3 is TGTGCCAGCAGCTTCGTACAGGGCCCCCCCTACGAGCAGTACTTC. This sequence encodes CASSFVQGPPYEQYF.

This chain joins TRBV30 and TRBJ1-5; D not resolved. V was trimmed by 0 bases and J by 3 bases, leaving 9 bases between them. There are 14 residues in the CDR3. Germline CDR1 is GTSNPN and CDR2 is SVGIG (reference sequence). The CDR3 nucleotides read TGTGCCTGGAGTGTACTCGGGGACAATCAGCCCCAGCATTTT. It is translated as CAWSVLGDNQPQHF.

The chain has TRBV5-1 and TRBJ2-7; D gene uncertain. The V end lost 1 base, the J end lost 3 bases, and 11 bases lay between the germline ends. CDR1 and CDR2 from the germline V gene are SGHRS and YFSETQ. The CDR3 contains 14 residues. The CDR3: CASSLQAGDYEQYF. The CDR3 nucleotides read TGCGCCAGCAGCTTGCAGGCAGGCGACTACGAGCAGTACTTC.

The J gene is TRBJ1-5, the V gene TRBV24-1; maybe TRBD1 (5 bases). Germline CDR1 KGHDR, CDR2 SFDVKD. Between the trimmed V and J ends, which lost 12 bases and 7 bases, there was a span of 15 bases. The CDR3 covers 12 residues. CDR3 nucleotide sequence: TGTGCCGCCCCGGGGGGGGGACAGCCCCAGCATTTT. Its translation is CAAPGGGQPQHF.

Turning to this clone: Other DNA variants within this sample encode the same CDR3. This chain joins TRBV27 and TRBJ1-2, with 8 positions matching TRBD1. This CDR3 has 13 residues. The germline V gene encodes CDR1 MNHEY and CDR2 SMNVEV (reference sequence). The V gene end was trimmed by 6 bases and the J gene end by 5 bases; junction bases not matched to a gene: 5. CDR3 amino acids: CASSRDRRYGYTF. The CDR3 DNA reads as TGTGCCAGCAGCCGGGACAGGAGATATGGCTACACCTTC.

In DNA form, the CDR3 reads TGTGCCACCAGCAGCCCCTCCTCGGCGGATACTGAAGCTTTCTTT. It yields the protein CATSSPSSADTEAFF. This chain connects TRBV15 to TRBJ1-1, with D unclear. From germline, CDR1 is LNHNV and CDR2 YYDKDF (reference sequence). The CDR3 runs 15 residues. Trimming took 3 bases from V and 5 from J, leaving 16 bases between them. Based on the CDR3 plus reference TRBV15 and TRBJ1-1, the full variable domain is DAMVIQNPRYQVTQFGKPVTLSCSQTLNHNVMYWYQQKSSQAPKLLFHYYDKDFNNEADTPDNFQSRRPNTSFCFLDIRSPGLGDTAMYLCATSSPSSADTEAFFGQGTRLTVV.

The V gene is TRBV4-2, the J gene TRBJ1-2; 7 bases line up with TRBD1. Germline-derived CDR1 and CDR2 are LGHNA and YNFKEQ. This CDR3 is built from 17 residues. The trim removed 4 bases at V and 0 bases at J, leaving 11 bases unmatched. The CDR3, as DNA: TGTGCCAGCAGCCCAAGATACCGGGGACAGTCTAACTATGGCTACACCTTC. Translation: CASSPRYRGQSNYGYTF.